The T cell receptor beta chain described here comes from a study of blood T cell repertoires in COVID-19. Overall study: Specimens from acute and convalescent COVID-19 originated in the United States, Italy and Spain. PBMCs, B-cell-depleted T cells, or T cells were the source of the cDNA or gDNA that made up the material.

This clone was counted a single time. Original processing notes: Estimated nucleated cell counts came from reference gene primer amplification. Sequenced by immunoSEQ multiplex PCR; TCRdb stores in-frame clones only, minus some. V, J and clone size are taken as reported in that table, and D and trimming were inferred from the DNA itself. Of tens of thousands of clones listed, about 86% are singletons. Source material: peripheral blood. The TCR originated in a human donor with acute or convalescent COVID-19. The donor label of this sample is uncertain.

Here the CDR3 DNA reads TGTGCCAGCAGACGGAGCAATCAGCCCCAGCATTTT. Amino acids: CASRRSNQPQHF. V gene TRBV12-3 or TRBV12-4 combines with J gene TRBJ1-5; D remains unclear. V was clipped by 6 bases and J by 1 base, with 4 bases between them. The CDR3 totals 12 residues.